The present T cell receptor beta chain was sequenced within a study of technical replicates of blood from a handful of donors. Clones were sequenced by immunoSEQ multiplex PCR, and TCRdb holds only the in-frame ones, with some missing. This sample yields 76,000 or so clones, of which 90% to 95% are seen a single time; around 0.24% belongs to the top ten. V was cut by 1 base and J by 5 bases, with 6 bases left in between. The germline gives CDR1 SGHRS, CDR2 YFSETQ. CDR3 size: 12 residues. The J gene is TRBJ2-5, the V gene TRBV5-1; tentative D call: TRBD1 (6 bases). The source of this sequence is a human donor in good health. Sequenced material: T cells isolated from PBMCs. CDR3 amino acids: CASSLTGETQYF. CDR3 DNA: TGCGCCAGCAGCTTGACAGGGGAGACCCAGTACTTC.